This entry lists 32 T cell receptor beta chains sequenced from one sample in a study of blood T cell repertoires in COVID-19. TCRdb keeps only in-frame clones here, not all; method: immunoSEQ multiplex PCR. The sample lists a few hundred thousand clones, 88% occurring once. The sample taken for sequencing was peripheral blood. The source of these receptors is a young woman with COVID-19, enrolled during active disease.

V and J are TRBV30 and TRBJ1-5, with 7 bases fitting TRBD1. The V gene's germline CDR1 is GTSNPN and CDR2 SVGIG (reference sequence). CDR3 length: 16 residues. The trim removed 2 bases at V and 2 bases at J, leaving 9 bases unmatched. The CDR3: CAWSYKTGLGNQPQHF. CDR3 nucleotides: TGTGCCTGGAGTTACAAGACAGGGCTCGGCAATCAGCCCCAGCATTTT.

CDR3 residues: CASSLGQSTDTQYF. CDR3 bases: TGTGCCAGCAGCTTGGGACAGAGCACAGATACGCAGTATTTT. The J gene is TRBJ2-3, the V gene TRBV5-8; TRBD1 is a possible D gene (5 bases). This CDR3 spans 14 amino acids. V lost 0 bases, J lost 0 bases, and 5 bases lay in between. In germline, CDR1 is SGHTS, CDR2 YDEGEE.

The chain's CDR3 is CASSLARGGGHEQFF. In nucleotides, the CDR3 is TGTGCCAGCAGCTTAGCCCGAGGAGGGGGCCATGAGCAGTTCTTC. This sequence joins TRBV11-2 and TRBJ2-1; a weak D match, TRBD1 (7 bases). V was cut by 1 base and J by 8 bases, with 15 bases left in between. The CDR3 consists of 15 residues. Germline loops: CDR1 SGHAT, CDR2 FQNNGV.

The gene calls are TRBV27 and TRBJ2-3, with 7 bases identical to TRBD1. Germline CDR1 is MNHEY and CDR2 is SMNVEV (reference sequence). The CDR3 spans 14 residues. V lost 8 bases to trimming and J lost 4 bases; unmatched junction nucleotides: 9. DNA for the CDR3: TGTGCCAGCTATCCGGGACAGTGGTCAGATACGCAGTATTTT. Residues: CASYPGQWSDTQYF.

V is TRBV7-2 and J is TRBJ2-6, with 7 bases lining up with TRBD1. CDR3 length: 15 amino acids. V lost 5 bases and J lost 0; bases outside the gene matches: 1. The V gene's germline CDR1 is SGHTA and CDR2 FQGNSA. The CDR3 spells CASSRDSSGANVLTF. CDR3 nucleotides: TGTGCCAGCAGCAGGGACAGCTCTGGGGCCAACGTCCTGACTTTC. The entire variable domain, with the rest obtained from reference TRBV7-2 and TRBJ2-6, is as follows: GAGVSQSPSNKVTEKGKDVELRCDPISGHTALYWYRQSLGQGLEFLIYFQGNSAPDKSGLPSDRFSAERTGGSVSTLTIQRTQQEDSAVYLCASSRDSSGANVLTFGAGSRLTVL.

J is TRBJ2-1 and V is TRBV11-3; a possible D gene is TRBD2 (6 bases). Germline CDR1 is SGHNT and CDR2 is YENEEA. CDR3 length: 15 amino acids. The germline V and J ends were trimmed by 2 bases and 3 bases, with 11 bases remaining between them. CDR3 sequence reads: CASSLTGVSYNEQFF. The CDR3 nucleotides read TGTGCCAGCAGCTTAACGGGAGTGAGCTACAATGAGCAGTTCTTC.

The chain combines TRBV9 with TRBJ2-1; perhaps TRBD1 as D (6 bases). This CDR3 has 15 amino acids. V lost 4 bases to trimming and J lost 2 bases, with 13 bases between them. Germline V CDR1 and CDR2: SGDLS, YYNGEE. CDR3 sequence: CASSPGQLTYNEQFF. In nucleotides, the CDR3 is TGTGCCAGCAGCCCCGGACAGCTTACCTACAATGAGCAGTTCTTC.

The chain recombines TRBV29-1 with TRBJ2-3, with no clear D. The CDR3 spans 14 residues. Germline values: CDR1 SQVTM, CDR2 ANQGSEA. Trimming removed 4 bases from V and 5 bases from J, with 16 bases in between. The CDR3 DNA is TGCAGCGTTGGGCCTGGGCGAGTGCAAGATACGCAGTATTTT. Amino acid sequence: CSVGPGRVQDTQYF.

The count of this clone is one. The chain is built from TRBV21-1 and TRBJ1-2; the D call TRBD1 from the table was never checked on the DNA. TRBV21-1 is an annotated pseudogene. This CDR3 has 11 residues. CDR3 protein: CASSTSYGYTF. The CDR3 bases are TGTGCCAGCAGCACCAGCTATGGCTACACCTTC.

This chain connects TRBV30 to TRBJ1-2; D call uncertain. The CDR3 sequence is 13 residues long. Deletions cut 2 bases from V and 2 bases from J, with 9 bases between. CDR1 is GTSNPN and CDR2 is SVGIG in the germline V gene (reference sequence). The chain's CDR3 is CAWSHTPNYGYTF. The CDR3 DNA is TGTGCCTGGAGTCATACACCAAACTATGGCTACACCTTC.

The V call is TRBV7-8, the J call TRBJ1-4; 7 bases are shared with TRBD1. From germline, CDR1 is SGHVS and CDR2 FQNEAQ. Trimming at V came to 5 bases and at J to 4 bases, leaving 1 base not matched to a gene. The CDR3 runs 13 residues. The CDR3 region has the DNA TGTGCCAGCAGCCGGGACAGTAATGAAAAACTGTTTTTT. Amino acid sequence: CASSRDSNEKLFF.

The chain employs TRBV21-1 and TRBJ1-2; the table's D call of TRBD1 was not tested on the DNA. TRBV21-1 is annotated as a pseudogene. The CDR3 extends over 14 amino acids. For the CDR3, the DNA is TGTGCCAGCAGCCCGGGACAGGGCCTGGGGGGCTACACCTTC. This encodes CASSPGQGLGGYTF.

The rearrangement uses TRBV4-1 and TRBJ2-1; D unclear. Germline loops: CDR1 MGHRA, CDR2 YSYEKL. This CDR3 is built from 13 residues. Deletions cut 1 base from V and 3 bases from J, with 4 bases between. Written as DNA, the CDR3 is TGCGCCAGCAGCCAAGCCCTCTACAATGAGCAGTTCTTC. Translating it yields CASSQALYNEQFF.

This CDR3 reads CASSEDSLNTEAFF. The CDR3 DNA reads TGCGCCAGCAGCGAGGACAGTTTGAACACTGAAGCTTTCTTT. The chain recombines TRBV5-1 with TRBJ1-1, with D possibly being TRBD1 (6 bases). V was clipped by 4 bases and J by 0 bases, with 10 bases between them. Germline V gene data show CDR1 as SGHRS and CDR2 as YFSETQ. The CDR3 covers 14 residues. Full variable domain (missing parts from reference TRBV5-1 and TRBJ1-1): KAGVTQTPRYLIKTRGQQVTLSCSPISGHRSVSWYQQTPGQGLQFLFEYFSETQRNKGNFPGRFSGRQFSNSRSEMNVSTLELGDSALYLCASSEDSLNTEAFFGQGTRLTVV.

This sequence joins TRBV7-2 and TRBJ1-3; possibly TRBD1 for D (6 bases). Germline values: CDR1 SGHTA, CDR2 FQGNSA. The CDR3 is 16 residues long. The V end was cut by 3 bases, the J end by 0 bases, with 12 bases between. CDR3 residues: CASSFHRVTSGNTIYF. The DNA of the CDR3 is TGTGCCAGCAGCTTCCACAGGGTTACCTCTGGAAACACCATATATTTT.

The gene calls are TRBV7-8 and TRBJ1-4, with D possibly being TRBD1 (6 bases). The CDR3 extends over 15 amino acids. V was pared by 5 bases and J by 0 bases, with 10 bases between. Germline V gene sequence: CDR1 SGHVS, CDR2 FQNEAQ. CDR3 nucleotides: TGTGCCAGCAGCCGAGGACAGACAACTAATGAAAAACTGTTTTTT. Translation: CASSRGQTTNEKLFF.

The chain is built from TRBV29-1 and TRBJ2-3; D remains ambiguous. Trimming took off 3 bases at V and 0 bases at J, with 7 bases between the two ends. From germline, CDR1 is SQVTM and CDR2 ANQGSEA. The CDR3 has 13 residues. The CDR3 sequence: CSVDSPSTDTQYF. The DNA of the CDR3 is TGCAGCGTTGATAGTCCCAGCACAGATACGCAGTATTTT.

This rearrangement joins TRBV7-9 to TRBJ2-7; the match to TRBD1 covers 8 bases. This CDR3 contains 14 residues. Trimming cost V 6 bases and J 3 bases; bases outside gene matches: 7. Germline CDR1 reads SEHNR; CDR2 reads FQNEAQ (reference sequence). The CDR3 protein is CASSLTGTGYEQYF. The CDR3 DNA is TGTGCCAGCAGTTTGACCGGGACAGGCTACGAGCAGTACTTC.

The V gene is TRBV6-2 or TRBV6-3, the J gene TRBJ1-5; 7 positions agree with TRBD1. The germline V gene encodes CDR1 MNHEY and CDR2 SVGEGT. This CDR3 spans 15 amino acids. Trimming removed 6 bases from V and 4 bases from J; junction bases left unmatched: 9. This CDR3 is CASSTSGQSNQPQHF. CDR3 sequence (DNA): TGTGCCAGCAGCACCTCGGGACAGTCTAATCAGCCCCAGCATTTT.

This chain connects TRBV28 to TRBJ2-7; TRBD2 matches at 11 bases. The trim removed 8 bases at V and 2 bases at J, leaving 8 bases unmatched. Germline V CDR1 and CDR2: MDHEN, SYDVKM. This CDR3 contains 15 residues. CDR3 DNA sequence: TGTGCCAGCGAGGGGGATAGCGGGAGGGCCTACGAGCAGTACTTC. This gives the protein CASEGDSGRAYEQYF.

The chain links TRBV7-9 to TRBJ2-1, with D tentatively TRBD2 (5 bases). This CDR3 has 13 amino acids. The V and J ends lost 4 bases and 8 bases respectively, with 12 bases between them. Germline CDR1 is SEHNR and CDR2 is FQNEAQ (reference sequence). The CDR3 protein is CASSSDWNHEQFF. The DNA of the CDR3 is TGTGCCAGCAGCTCGGACTGGAACCATGAGCAGTTCTTC.

This clone was recorded only once. The V gene is TRBV28, the J gene TRBJ2-3; TRBD2 matches at 10 bases. CDR1 is MDHEN, CDR2 SYDVKM, per germline. This CDR3 comprises 16 residues. V was clipped by 4 bases and J by 5 bases; unmatched bases: 9. The CDR3 is CASSSLASGSLDTQYF. CDR3 coding DNA: TGTGCCAGCAGTTCCCTCGCTAGCGGGAGTCTAGATACGCAGTATTTT.

The rearrangement links TRBV5-1 to TRBJ2-3, with 7 bases fitting TRBD2. CDR1 is SGHRS, CDR2 YFSETQ, per germline. V trimming: 0 bases; J trimming: 3 bases; junction bases outside the gene matches: 4. This CDR3 comprises 15 residues. The chain's CDR3 is CASSLDLGGTDTQYF. The CDR3 nucleotides read TGCGCCAGCAGCTTGGATCTCGGGGGGACAGATACGCAGTATTTT. The full variable domain, with the rest looked up from reference TRBV5-1 and TRBJ2-3, is KAGVTQTPRYLIKTRGQQVTLSCSPISGHRSVSWYQQTPGQGLQFLFEYFSETQRNKGNFPGRFSGRQFSNSRSEMNVSTLELGDSALYLCASSLDLGGTDTQYFGPGTRLTVL.

The chain couples TRBV30 to TRBJ2-7; D may be TRBD1 (5 bases). The CDR3 totals 13 residues. The V end lost 0 bases, the J end lost 2 bases, and 8 bases lay between the germline ends. Germline CDR1 is GTSNPN and CDR2 is SVGIG (reference sequence). The CDR3 here is CAWSVRQPYEQYF. CDR3 coding DNA: TGTGCCTGGAGTGTACGACAGCCCTACGAGCAGTACTTC.

This sequence joins TRBV5-4 and TRBJ1-2; D might be TRBD1 (6 bases). The CDR3 has 14 residues. Per germline, CDR1 SGHNT and CDR2 YYREEE (reference sequence). V lost 4 bases, J lost 7 bases, and 17 bases lay in between. In DNA, the CDR3 is TGTGCCAGCAGCGAAAACAGGGAATGGGGTGGCTACACCTTC. Its translation: CASSENREWGGYTF.

V gene TRBV5-4 combines with J gene TRBJ2-7; weak D call: TRBD1 (6 bases). The germline CDR1 and CDR2 sequences are SGHNT and YYREEE (reference sequence). Trimming took 3 bases from V and 2 from J, leaving 15 bases between them. This CDR3 is 15 amino acids long. CDR3 coding DNA: TGTGCCAGCAGCTGGGCCGCGACAGGAGCCTACGAGCAGTACTTC. It codes for CASSWAATGAYEQYF.

This chain links TRBV2 with TRBJ1-2; 7 nucleotides align to TRBD1. CDR1 is SNHLY, CDR2 FYNNEI, per germline. J lost 0 bases, V lost 2 bases, and 3 bases had no gene match. The CDR3 is 15 amino acids. Here the CDR3 DNA reads TGTGCCAGCAGTGAACTCGGGACAGCTAACTATGGCTACACCTTC. Translation: CASSELGTANYGYTF.

V is TRBV27 and J is TRBJ2-2, with 9 bases that match TRBD1. V dropped 6 bases and J dropped 6; count of bases not matched to a gene: 5. The germline gives CDR1 MNHEY, CDR2 SMNVEV (reference sequence). The CDR3 runs to 14 residues. The chain's CDR3 is CASSATGGSGELFF. The CDR3 DNA sequence: TGTGCCAGCAGCGCGACAGGGGGGTCCGGGGAGCTGTTTTTT.

The rearrangement uses TRBV28 and TRBJ1-5; the match to TRBD1 covers 9 bases. Looked up from germline, CDR1 is MDHEN and CDR2 is SYDVKM. V trimming: 4 bases; J trimming: 5 bases; junction bases outside the gene matches: 9. The CDR3 consists of 16 residues. CDR3 residues: CASSSSGTGIDQPQHF. The CDR3 DNA reads TGTGCCAGCAGTTCCTCCGGGACAGGGATCGATCAGCCCCAGCATTTT.

The chain uses TRBV19 and TRBJ2-5; maybe TRBD2 (5 bases). Germline assignment: CDR1 LNHDA and CDR2 SQIVND (reference sequence). The length of the CDR3 is 13 residues. V was pared by 5 bases and J by 4 bases, with 11 bases between. The CDR3 spells CASSGEAGETQYF. CDR3 in DNA: TGTGCCAGTAGTGGAGAGGCGGGAGAGACCCAGTACTTC.

This rearrangement joins TRBV5-4 to TRBJ2-1; D uncertain. Germline V gene lookup returns CDR1 SGHNT and CDR2 YYREEE (reference sequence). This CDR3 has 12 residues. Trimming pared 4 bases from V and 3 bases from J, leaving 5 bases between. The CDR3 sequence: CASSDIYNEQFF. The CDR3 DNA follows: TGTGCCAGCAGCGACATCTACAATGAGCAGTTCTTC.

This rearrangement joins TRBV11-2 to TRBJ2-5; D might be TRBD2 (6 bases). This CDR3 comprises 14 residues. Trimming removed 6 bases from V and 0 bases from J, with 11 bases in between. Germline V gene lookup returns CDR1 SGHAT and CDR2 FQNNGV. The CDR3 region has the DNA TGTGCCAGCAGTCCCGGGGAGGACCAAGAGACCCAGTACTTC. It yields the protein CASSPGEDQETQYF.